This T cell receptor beta chain came from a study of Tregs in tolerant kidney transplant recipients. Study overall: The nonmyeloablative bone marrow transplants came from related graft donors, with transient mixed chimerism.

Unstimulated Tregs (CD4+CD25+CD127-) and CD4+CD25- non-Tregs were sorted from PBMCs. With respect to this clone: Its matching antigen is unknown.

Study-level results: Biological reproducibility was not directly addressed, but technical replication error appeared minimal.

Germline CDR1 and CDR2: LNHNV and YYDKDF (reference sequence). The CDR3 runs to 17 residues. Trimming removed 0 bases from V and 0 bases from J, with 15 bases in between. The data were produced by immunoSEQ multiplex PCR, yet TCRdb's version contains in-frame clones alone and is incomplete. Of roughly 80,000 clones in the sample, more than 95% were seen once. The clonotype comes from a human donor who received a combined kidney and bone marrow transplant. The V and J genes are TRBV15 and TRBJ2-7; D possibly corresponds to TRBD1 (6 bases). Source: CD4+ T cells from blood, taken before the transplant. The CDR3 DNA reads as TGTGCCACCAGCAGAGATTTCGGGACATCGTCCTCCTACGAGCAGTACTTC. Translating gives CATSRDFGTSSSYEQYF.